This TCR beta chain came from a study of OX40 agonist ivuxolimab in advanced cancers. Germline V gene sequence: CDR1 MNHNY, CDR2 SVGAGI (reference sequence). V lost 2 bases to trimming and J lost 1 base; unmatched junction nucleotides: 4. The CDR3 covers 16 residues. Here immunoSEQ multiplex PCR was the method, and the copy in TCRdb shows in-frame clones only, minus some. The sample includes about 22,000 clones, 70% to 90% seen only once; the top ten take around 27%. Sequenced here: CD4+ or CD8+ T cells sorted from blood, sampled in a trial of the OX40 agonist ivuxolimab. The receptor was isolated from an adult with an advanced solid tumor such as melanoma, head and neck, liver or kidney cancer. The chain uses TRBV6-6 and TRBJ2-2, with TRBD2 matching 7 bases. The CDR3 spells CASSYGAGRNTGELFF. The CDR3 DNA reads TGTGCCAGCAGTTACGGAGCGGGGAGGAACACCGGGGAGCTGTTTTTT.